This T cell receptor beta chain was profiled in a study of beta chain features in type 1 diabetes. Study context: The patient and healthy donor groups were comparable for age, gender and cell yields. The study's findings and limits: Whatever favoring of shorter templates PCR might show would apply equally to patients and controls. Naive, central memory and regulatory TCRB repertoires appeared more similar among patients than healthy donors.

This clone was seen a few times. Its antigen is not identified. The study reverse transcribed the entire isolated RNA, so it sequenced expressed TCRB transcripts. Assay: immunoSEQ multiplex PCR; the TCRdb copy retains only in-frame clones and omits some. The data contain more than 300,000 clones, approximately 15% of them singletons. This TCR derives from a woman under 30 in good health. Sample: naive CD4+ T cells from blood.

The CDR3 DNA sequence: TGTGCCAGCAGGGCCGGGACTAGAGGCACCTACGAGCAGTACTTC. Amino acid sequence: CASRAGTRGTYEQYF. The chain recombines TRBV28 with TRBJ2-7; TRBD2 aligns across 8 bases. The trim removed 6 bases at V and 2 bases at J, leaving 9 bases unmatched. The CDR3 consists of 15 residues. CDR1 MDHEN and CDR2 SYDVKM come from the germline V gene.